These 23 T cell receptor beta chains share one sample of origin, sequenced in a study of shared clonotypes between healthy human individuals. Sequencing used immunoSEQ multiplex PCR; TCRdb keeps in-frame clones, though not all of them. Of about 1 million clones in the sample, roughly 75% are singletons; the top ten hold roughly 1.5%. The sequencing sample was made of memory CD4+ T cells sorted from blood. Stated subset: CD45RA-negative fraction. The source is a young man in good health.

CDR3 in amino acids: CASSLIGTDSFSGNTIYF. The CDR3 region has the DNA TGCGCCAGCAGCTTGATTGGGACAGATTCCTTCTCTGGAAACACCATATATTTT. The chain combines TRBV5-1 with TRBJ1-3; 7 bases align to TRBD1. The CDR3 length is 18 residues. V gave up 1 base and J gave up 0 bases; unmatched junction bases: 10. Germline values: CDR1 SGHRS, CDR2 YFSETQ.

The chain uses TRBV4-2 and TRBJ2-3, with 12 bases matching TRBD1. This CDR3 has 15 residues. The V and J ends lost 0 bases and 6 bases, in that order; junction bases with no gene match: 1. CDR1 LGHNA and CDR2 YNFKEQ come from the germline V gene. The CDR3 coding sequence is TGTGCCAGCAGCCAAGAGGGGACAGGGGGCGATACGCAGTATTTT. Its protein is CASSQEGTGGDTQYF.

V gene TRBV27 combines with J gene TRBJ2-1; D is possibly TRBD2 (6 bases). This CDR3 has 16 amino acids. Germline CDR1 MNHEY, CDR2 SMNVEV (reference sequence). Trimming left V 0 bases short and J 8 bases short, with 17 bases between. The DNA of the CDR3 is TGTGCCAGCAGTTTATCTGGACTAACGGGGTTCGATGAGCAGTTCTTC. Amino acid sequence: CASSLSGLTGFDEQFF.

CDR3 in DNA: TGTGCCAGCAGCTTAGTAAGTAATATCGGGACATATAGCAATCAGCCCCAGCATTTT. It is translated as CASSLVSNIGTYSNQPQHF. The V and J genes are TRBV11-2 and TRBJ1-5, with D possibly being TRBD1 (6 bases). Trimming stripped 1 base from V and 0 bases from J, with 19 bases between. Germline V gene lookup returns CDR1 SGHAT and CDR2 FQNNGV. This CDR3 is built from 19 residues.

This clone was seen just once. This chain uses TRBV19 with TRBJ1-5; 7 positions match TRBD1. Germline V CDR1 and CDR2: LNHDA, SQIVND (reference sequence). The V segment lost 7 bases and the J segment 7 bases; nucleotides outside the gene matches: 10. This CDR3 is 14 amino acids long. The CDR3 loop reads CASNRDRAGQPQHF. CDR3 nucleotides: TGTGCCAGTAACCGTGACAGGGCGGGGCAGCCCCAGCATTTT.

This chain joins TRBV21-1 and TRBJ2-4; no check of the table's D call, TRBD2, against the DNA was made. TRBV21-1 is labeled a pseudogene. The CDR3 is 19 residues long. The CDR3 loop is CASSKEGVAGTLAKNIQYF. The CDR3 DNA sequence: TGTGCCAGCAGCAAAGAGGGAGTAGCGGGAACCCTAGCCAAAAACATTCAGTACTTC.

This clone came up once. Germline and junction disagree at one end, which may indicate a read error. The chain employs TRBV7-7 and TRBJ2-3; maybe TRBD2 (6 bases). The CDR3 spans 14 residues. Germline values: CDR1 SSHAT, CDR2 FNYEAQ (reference sequence). CDR3 sequence: CASSPGVGGDTQYF. CDR3 bases: TGTGCTAGCAGCCCCGGGGTGGGGGGAGATACGCAGTATTTT.

The chain is built from TRBV28 and TRBJ1-4, with 7 nucleotides matching TRBD1. J gave up 1 base and V 5 bases, and 4 bases lay outside the gene matches. Germline V lookup: CDR1 MDHEN, CDR2 SYDVKM. The CDR3 is made up of 15 amino acids. CDR3: CASSVRQGTNEKLFF. The CDR3 DNA sequence: TGTGCCAGCAGTGTTCGACAGGGAACTAATGAAAAACTGTTTTTT.

The chain is built from TRBV7-3 and TRBJ1-2, with D possibly being TRBD1 (6 bases). V dropped 0 bases and J dropped 8 bases, with 25 bases sitting between them. This CDR3 contains 18 residues. Germline loops: CDR1 SGHTA, CDR2 FQGTGA. The CDR3 DNA reads as TGTGCCAGCAGCTTAACCTCGACAGGCCGAGCCCCTTATGGCGGCTACACCTTC. This sequence encodes CASSLTSTGRAPYGGYTF.

This sequence joins TRBV30 and TRBJ2-5; 7 bases fit TRBD1. This CDR3 region has 13 residues. Per germline, CDR1 GTSNPN and CDR2 SVGIG (reference sequence). V lost 7 bases, J lost 4 bases, and 9 bases stayed unmatched. The CDR3 bases are TGTGCCTATCTGACAGGGTCGGCAGAGACCCAGTACTTC. Translated, it gives CAYLTGSAETQYF. Full variable domain (rest looked up from reference TRBV30 and TRBJ2-5): SQTIHQWPATLVQPVGSPLSLECTVEGTSNPNLYWYRQAAGRGLQLLFYSVGIGQISSEVPQNLSASRPQDRQFILSSKKLLLSDSGFYLCAYLTGSAETQYFGPGTRLLVL.

The sample holds one count of this clone. This rearrangement joins TRBV18 to TRBJ2-2; maybe TRBD1 (5 bases). With 5 bases removed from V and 1 base from J, the gap between germline ends came to 11 bases. Germline V gives CDR1 KGHSH, CDR2 LQKENI. CDR3 length equals 15 residues. The CDR3 protein is CASSDQGKNTGELFF. As DNA, the CDR3 is TGTGCCAGCTCAGATCAGGGAAAGAACACCGGGGAGCTGTTTTTT.

This clone was recorded once. The CDR3: CASSLGQTPTNYGYTF. The CDR3 nucleotides read TGCGCCAGCAGCTTGGGACAGACACCCACTAACTATGGCTACACCTTC. This chain joins TRBV5-1 and TRBJ1-2; D is perhaps TRBD1 (5 bases). Trimming took 0 bases from V and 0 from J, leaving 12 bases between them. Germline V CDR1 and CDR2: SGHRS, YFSETQ. CDR3 length equals 16 residues.

This clone was observed at least ten times. Within the sample, other DNA sequences also encode this same CDR3. V gene TRBV6-5 combines with J gene TRBJ2-2, with 7 bases lining up with TRBD2. The V gene end was trimmed by 0 bases and the J gene end by 3 bases; junction bases not matched to a gene: 4. Germline CDR1 MNHEY, CDR2 SVGAGI. The CDR3 spans 16 residues. The CDR3 sequence is CASSYSGGADTGELFF. The CDR3 DNA follows: TGTGCCAGCAGTTACTCGGGAGGGGCCGACACCGGGGAGCTGTTTTTT.

The rearrangement uses TRBV28 and TRBJ2-5; 9 bases map to TRBD1. The CDR3 has 14 amino acids. The germline V gene has CDR1 MDHEN and CDR2 SYDVKM. Losses at the gene ends were 5 bases for V and 5 bases for J; bases not matched to a gene: 6. CDR3 loop: CASSGGTGRETQYF. The CDR3 DNA sequence: TGTGCCAGCAGTGGGGGGACAGGGAGGGAGACCCAGTACTTC.

The CDR3 protein is CASSLTGRGKNNEQFF. CDR3 nucleotides: TGTGCCAGCAGCTTAACGGGCAGGGGCAAGAACAATGAGCAGTTCTTC. The rearrangement uses TRBV11-2 and TRBJ2-1, with D tentatively TRBD1 (6 bases). The CDR3 is 16 residues long. Germline CDR1 and CDR2: SGHAT and FQNNGV. The ends were cut back, 2 bases at V and 5 bases at J, with 16 bases in the middle.

Points on this clone: Sequence at one end of the junction differs from germline and may be a read error. The chain uses TRBV2 and TRBJ2-5; D not certain. The CDR3 runs 15 residues. Germline V lookup: CDR1 SNHLY, CDR2 FYNNEI. DNA for the CDR3: TGTGCCAGCAGTGAAGGGCCGACTCCCCCGGAGATCCAGTACTTC. It yields the protein CASSEGPTPPEIQYF.

The V call is TRBV4-1, the J call TRBJ2-7; D remains unclear. Looked up from germline, CDR1 is MGHRA and CDR2 is YSYEKL. The V end lost 4 bases, the J end lost 1 base, and 11 bases lay between the germline ends. This CDR3 region has 14 residues. The chain's CDR3 is CASSPQPVSYEQYF. In DNA, the CDR3 is TGCGCCAGCAGCCCCCAGCCAGTATCCTACGAGCAGTACTTC.

A note on this clone: Just one base apart from a much larger clone, this may be a read error. At the DNA level, this CDR3 is encoded by other sequences in the same sample as well. The genes are TRBV5-6 and TRBJ1-3; possibly TRBD1 for D (5 bases). Germline V gives CDR1 SGHDT, CDR2 YYEEEE. The CDR3 is made up of 16 amino acids. V lost 0 bases to trimming and J lost 2 bases, with 12 bases between them. The CDR3 DNA is TGTGCCAGCAGCTTGGTCAGGGAGGAGGCTGGAAACACCATATATTTT. Translated, it gives CASSLVREEAGNTIYF.

The genes are TRBV2 and TRBJ1-1; 11 bases map to TRBD1. Germline V lookup: CDR1 SNHLY, CDR2 FYNNEI. The CDR3 covers 14 residues. V gave up 8 bases and J gave up 3 bases; unmatched junction bases: 5. This chain's CDR3 is CASDGTGGDTEAFF. The CDR3 region has the DNA TGTGCCAGCGACGGGACAGGGGGAGACACTGAAGCTTTCTTT.

Comments on this clone: This CDR3 is also generated by other DNA sequences in the sample. This rearrangement joins TRBV6-5 to TRBJ1-1; the D is unclear. This CDR3 has 12 residues. Trimming shortened V by 4 bases and J by 0 bases, and 3 bases separated the two germline ends. Germline V lookup: CDR1 MNHEY, CDR2 SVGAGI. This CDR3 reads CASSSVNTEAFF. CDR3 nucleotide sequence: TGTGCCAGCAGTTCCGTGAACACTGAAGCTTTCTTT.

For this clone: The sample has other DNA sequences that encode this CDR3 too. V and J are TRBV7-2 and TRBJ2-2; no firm D call. Trimming stripped 2 bases from V and 0 bases from J, with 10 bases between. This CDR3 has 16 amino acids. The germline V gene encodes CDR1 SGHTA and CDR2 FQGNSA. CDR3 in amino acids: CASSLTGGANTGELFF. As DNA, the CDR3 is TGTGCCAGCAGCTTAACTGGCGGAGCGAACACCGGGGAGCTGTTTTTT.

This clone was picked up many times. DNA of the CDR3: TGTGCCAGCTCAACCCAGACAGGGTACGAGCAGTACTTC. It encodes CASSTQTGYEQYF. The rearrangement links TRBV18 to TRBJ2-7; 7 bases map to TRBD1. After removal of 5 bases from V and 4 bases from J, the junction contained 5 bases not matched to a gene. The CDR3 covers 13 residues. Germline V gene lookup returns CDR1 KGHSH and CDR2 LQKENI.

Concerning this clone itself: In the same sample, other DNA sequences code for this CDR3. This rearrangement joins TRBV5-4 to TRBJ2-3, with 13 bases matching TRBD2. J lost 4 bases, V lost 1 base, and 0 bases had no gene match. The germline CDR1 and CDR2 sequences are SGHNT and YYREEE (reference sequence). The CDR3 sequence is 15 residues long. The CDR3 protein is CASSLTSGGADTQYF. In nucleotides, the CDR3 is TGTGCCAGCAGCTTGACTAGCGGGGGGGCAGATACGCAGTATTTT.